What follows are 10 T cell receptor beta chains derived from one specimen sequenced in a study of relationships among human T cell subsets. Anti-CD45RA microbeads isolated naive and transitional T cells from pooled CD4+ and CD8+ cells. TCR alpha and beta CDR3s were amplified from mRNA by semiquantitative ARM-PCR. Exponential amplification used communal superprimers after tagged nested gene-specific primers in ARM-PCR. A single record per CDR3 protein comes from TCRdb applying MiXCR to the multiplex PCR reads. Found here are 7,000 to 8,500 distinct CDR3 sequences, around 64% of them singletons; the top ten hold approximately 51%. Sequenced sample: naive and transitional (CD45RA+) T cells sorted from blood. The receptors stem from a man aged 35 to 55 in good health.

This clonotype is medium-sized (0.01 to 0.1%). The chain recombines TRBV28 with TRBJ1-2; D remains ambiguous. This CDR3 comprises 14 residues. V dropped 3 bases and J dropped 4 bases, with 12 bases sitting between them. CDR1 and CDR2 (germline): MDHEN, SYDVKM. Written as DNA, the CDR3 is TGTGCCAGCAGTTTCAACTTTCAGACCTATGGCTACACCTTC. This sequence encodes CASSFNFQTYGYTF.

The chain recombines TRBV12-3 or TRBV12-4 with TRBJ2-5; tentatively, D is TRBD1 (6 bases). The CDR3 has 13 residues. V was clipped by 6 bases and J by 1 base, with 9 bases between them. In nucleotides, the CDR3 is TGTGCCAGCAGGAGGGACATCCAAGAGACCCAGTACTTC. Its protein is CASRRDIQETQYF.

The V and J genes are TRBV11-2 and TRBJ1-5; D might be TRBD1 (5 bases). The CDR3 contains 13 residues. V lost 5 bases and J lost 7, with 12 bases in between. Germline values: CDR1 SGHAT, CDR2 FQNNGV. The CDR3 here is CASSPGRGQPQHF. The DNA of the CDR3 is TGTGCCAGCAGCCCAGGAAGGGGACAGCCCCAGCATTTT.

The V and J genes are TRBV28 and TRBJ1-6; TRBD1 is a possible D gene (6 bases). Trimming took off 5 bases at V and 10 bases at J, with 15 bases between the two ends. From germline, CDR1 is MDHEN and CDR2 SYDVKM. The CDR3 sequence is 14 residues long. The CDR3 spells CASSTRGGRSPLHF. The CDR3 DNA is TGTGCCAGCAGTACCCGAGGGGGGCGGTCACCCCTCCACTTT.

This rearrangement joins TRBV12-3 or TRBV12-4 to TRBJ2-5; TRBD1 aligns across 7 bases. CDR3 size: 13 residues. Trimming took 6 bases from V and 2 from J; bases not matched to a gene: 3. The CDR3 region is CASRRQGQETQYF. The CDR3 coding sequence is TGTGCCAGCAGAAGACAGGGACAAGAGACCCAGTACTTC.

The chain recombines TRBV20-1 with TRBJ2-7; D may be TRBD2 (5 bases). Germline CDR1 DFQATT, CDR2 SNEGSKA (reference sequence). Trimming cost V 6 bases and J 8 bases, with 17 bases left between them. This CDR3 region has 12 residues. The CDR3 DNA reads TGCAGTGCCTCGGGGTTTGACCGCCAGCAGTACTTC. Protein product: CSASGFDRQQYF.

The CDR3 coding sequence is TGTGCCAGCAGTCACCGCTTTACGGGGGGCGCGCAGTACTTC. Translating it yields CASSHRFTGGAQYF. The chain joins TRBV11-2 to TRBJ2-7; D may be TRBD2 (7 bases). The CDR3 sequence is 14 residues long. Trimming removed 6 bases at V and 9 bases at J, with 21 bases between. Per the germline V gene, CDR1 is SGHAT and CDR2 is FQNNGV.

The V call is TRBV10-3, the J call TRBJ1-5; tentative D call: TRBD1 (5 bases). V dropped 5 bases and J dropped 2 bases, with 13 bases sitting between them. The CDR3 length is 15 residues. CDR1 ENHRY and CDR2 SYGVKD come from the germline V gene. CDR3 DNA: TGTGCCATCAGTCGAGGGCAGGGAGGCAATCAGCCCCAGCATTTT. It yields the protein CAISRGQGGNQPQHF.

This clonotype occurred a few times. The rearrangement links TRBV4-1 to TRBJ2-7; D is unresolved. The CDR3 is 13 amino acids. Germline V gives CDR1 MGHRA, CDR2 YSYEKL. V gave up 1 base and J gave up 4 bases, with 8 bases separating them. DNA for the CDR3: TGCGCCAGCAGCCAAGCGGATCAGTACGAGCAGTACTTC. Translated: CASSQADQYEQYF.

The genes are TRBV27 and TRBJ2-3, with D possibly being TRBD1 (5 bases). Germline lookup yields CDR1 MNHEY and CDR2 SMNVEV (reference sequence). The CDR3 contains 15 residues. Trimming took off 3 bases at V and 4 bases at J, with 14 bases between the two ends. CDR3 protein: CASSLGPLPADTQYF. For the CDR3, the DNA is TGTGCCAGCAGTTTGGGGCCTCTTCCGGCAGATACGCAGTATTTT.